Following are 20 T cell receptor beta chains from one sample sequenced in a study of cytomegalovirus exposure and HLA in healthy donors. The PCR made use of 60 Vbeta and 13 Jbeta primers. This table comes from immunoSEQ multiplex PCR, and its TCRdb copy is limited to in-frame clones, with some not included. The table shows roughly 100,000 clones, with about two thirds occurring only once. Sequencing was done on a sample of PBMCs. The receptor set was obtained from a boy aged 5-17 years in good health and CMV-seronegative.

This clone was picked up a small number of times. This chain uses TRBV10-3 with TRBJ1-1, with D perhaps matching TRBD1 (5 bases). Per the germline V gene, CDR1 is ENHRY and CDR2 is SYGVKD. V shed 3 bases and J shed 3 bases, with 5 bases lying between them. The CDR3 has 12 amino acids. The CDR3 coding sequence is TGTGCCATCAGTGACAGGGACACTGAAGCTTTCTTT. Translation gives CAISDRDTEAFF.

V and J are TRBV5-4 and TRBJ1-5; D unresolved. Per the germline V gene, CDR1 is SGHNT and CDR2 is YYREEE (reference sequence). Trimming removed 1 base from V and 4 bases from J, with 6 bases in between. The CDR3 loop spans 13 amino acids. CDR3: CASSLNSNQPQHF. In DNA form, the CDR3 reads TGTGCCAGCAGCTTGAATTCTAATCAGCCCCAGCATTTT.

V gene TRBV9 combines with J gene TRBJ1-1; 8 positions match TRBD1. There are 14 residues in the CDR3. V dropped 4 bases and J dropped 5; count of bases not matched to a gene: 7. The germline V gene encodes CDR1 SGDLS and CDR2 YYNGEE. This CDR3 is CASSRQGASTEAFF. CDR3 DNA: TGTGCCAGCAGCAGGCAGGGGGCGAGTACTGAAGCTTTCTTT.

CDR3 nucleotides: TGTGCCAGCAGTGAAGTCCGGAGGGAGGGGCAGTTCTTC. Translated: CASSEVRREGQFF. This chain uses TRBV2 with TRBJ2-1, with 7 bases identical to TRBD2. CDR1 and CDR2 from the germline V gene are SNHLY and FYNNEI. Unmatched junction bases numbered 6, after V lost 1 base and J lost 12 bases. The CDR3 sequence is 13 residues long.

Only a few counts were recorded for this clone. This sequence joins TRBV25-1 and TRBJ2-5; 12 positions match TRBD1. The J call may be mistaken, given a closer DNA end match to TRBJ2-7. This CDR3 comprises 14 residues. In germline, CDR1 is MGHDK, CDR2 SYGVNS. CDR3 bases: TGTGCCAGCAGCTCCGGGACAGGGGGCCACGAGCAGTACTTC. Its protein is CASSSGTGGHEQYF.

This clone was counted only a few times. V usage is TRBV10-3 and J usage is TRBJ1-2; maybe TRBD1 (6 bases). Germline V gene sequence: CDR1 ENHRY, CDR2 SYGVKD. The CDR3 spans 15 residues. Trimming removed 2 bases from V and 8 bases from J, with 18 bases in between. The CDR3 loop reads CAISEGGQEGSGYTF. CDR3 nucleotides: TGTGCCATCAGTGAGGGGGGACAAGAGGGATCGGGCTACACCTTC.

The V and J genes are TRBV28 and TRBJ1-4; weak D call: TRBD1 (6 bases). The germline gives CDR1 MDHEN, CDR2 SYDVKM. The CDR3 is 17 amino acids. Trimming stripped 3 bases from V and 8 bases from J, with 22 bases between. The CDR3 DNA sequence: TGTGCCAGCAGTTTCAAGTATTGGGGGCCTCGAAGGGAAAAACTGTTTTTT. Translation: CASSFKYWGPRREKLFF.

The chain joins TRBV7-2 to TRBJ1-2, with TRBD1 matching 11 bases. Germline assignment: CDR1 SGHTA and CDR2 FQGNSA. The ends lost 5 bases at V and 7 bases at J; junction bases unmatched: 9. This CDR3 spans 15 amino acids. The CDR3 here is CASSPRTGGIGGYTF. Here the CDR3 DNA reads TGTGCCAGCAGCCCGCGGACAGGGGGCATTGGTGGCTACACCTTC. Variable domain in full (rest from reference TRBV7-2 and TRBJ1-2): GAGVSQSPSNKVTEKGKDVELRCDPISGHTALYWYRQSLGQGLEFLIYFQGNSAPDKSGLPSDRFSAERTGGSVSTLTIQRTQQEDSAVYLCASSPRTGGIGGYTFGSGTRLTVV.

The chain carries TRBV10-3 and TRBJ2-1; the D is unclear. The ends were cut back, 10 bases at V and 5 bases at J, with 15 bases in the middle. Germline V gene data show CDR1 as ENHRY and CDR2 as SYGVKD. The CDR3 has 13 amino acids. The chain's CDR3 is CATQVDRDNEQFF. The CDR3 region has the DNA TGTGCCACACAAGTAGACCGGGACAATGAGCAGTTCTTC.

The chain is built from TRBV7-9 and TRBJ2-7; TRBD2 is a possible D gene (5 bases). The CDR3 spans 13 residues. Germline CDR1 and CDR2: SEHNR and FQNEAQ (reference sequence). Trimming took 2 bases from V and 8 from J, leaving 13 bases between them. The CDR3 sequence is CASSLQSQRQQYF. The CDR3 DNA reads as TGTGCCAGCAGCTTACAATCCCAGCGGCAGCAGTACTTC. Full variable domain (remainder filled in from reference TRBV7-9 and TRBJ2-7): DTGVSQNPRHKITKRGQNVTFRCDPISEHNRLYWYRQTLGQGPEFLTYFQNEAQLEKSRLLSDRFSAERPKGSFSTLEIQRTEQGDSAMYLCASSLQSQRQQYFGPGTRLTVT.

Regarding this clone: The conserved final phenylalanine or tryptophan is absent from the CDR3, which likely points to a read error. The chain recombines TRBV7-8 with TRBJ1-5; 8 nucleotides agree with TRBD1. Looked up from germline, CDR1 is SGHVS and CDR2 is FQNEAQ. The CDR3 is made up of 15 amino acids. The V gene end was trimmed by 7 bases and the J gene end by 3 bases; junction bases not matched to a gene: 8. CDR3 bases: TGTGCCAGCATCAGGCGGGACAGGTTCAATCAGCCCCAGCATGTT. Its protein is CASIRRDRFNQPQHV.

The chain combines TRBV2 with TRBJ1-2, with D uncertain. Germline V gene lookup returns CDR1 SNHLY and CDR2 FYNNEI. Trimming cost V 1 base and J 7 bases, with 7 bases left between them. The CDR3 contains 12 residues. The CDR3 here is CASSEGEGGYTF. CDR3 coding DNA: TGTGCCAGCAGTGAAGGGGAGGGTGGCTACACCTTC.

This clone came up once. The chain is built from TRBV30 and TRBJ2-5; 11 positions match TRBD1. The J call could be wrong; TRBJ2-7 is a better fit for the DNA end. The CDR3 totals 12 residues. The germline gives CDR1 GTSNPN, CDR2 SVGIG (reference sequence). This CDR3 reads CAWGQGAYEQYF. CDR3 in DNA: TGTGCCTGGGGACAGGGGGCTTACGAGCAGTACTTC.

The V and J genes are TRBV7-2 and TRBJ1-6; 7 bases fit TRBD1. Germline loops: CDR1 SGHTA, CDR2 FQGNSA. This CDR3 has 16 residues. With 3 bases clipped from V and 1 base from J, the junction kept 3 bases outside the gene matches. CDR3 sequence: CASSLMTGSYNSPLHF. The CDR3 DNA reads as TGTGCCAGCAGCTTGATGACAGGGTCCTATAATTCACCCCTCCACTTT.

The J gene is TRBJ2-1, the V gene TRBV5-1; possible D gene TRBD1, 5 bases. This CDR3 is built from 14 residues. Between the trimmed V and J ends, which lost 3 bases and 2 bases, there was a span of 9 bases. Germline V lookup: CDR1 SGHRS, CDR2 YFSETQ. CDR3 residues: CASSSQEPYNEQFF. The CDR3 bases are TGCGCCAGCAGCTCACAGGAGCCCTACAATGAGCAGTTCTTC.

This chain links TRBV6-4 with TRBJ2-2; 11 bases are a match to TRBD2. The CDR3 covers 15 residues. From germline, CDR1 is MRHNA and CDR2 SNTAGT. Trimming at V came to 2 bases and at J to 4 bases, leaving 0 bases not matched to a gene. Here the CDR3 reads CASSDTSGSTGELFF. CDR3 nucleotide sequence: TGTGCCAGCAGTGACACTAGCGGGAGCACCGGGGAGCTGTTTTTT.

This clone was seen only once. The V call is TRBV7-2, the J call TRBJ2-5, with TRBD1 matching 7 bases. This CDR3 spans 16 amino acids. Trimming at V came to 5 bases and at J to 1 base, leaving 10 bases not matched to a gene. Germline V gene data show CDR1 as SGHTA and CDR2 as FQGNSA. The CDR3 DNA sequence: TGTGCCAGCAGCCCTGGGACAGTCGCGACCCAAGAGACCCAGTACTTC. Its translation is CASSPGTVATQETQYF.

This clone was picked up a small number of times. V gene TRBV7-3 combines with J gene TRBJ2-6, with 10 bases identical to TRBD2. Germline V lookup: CDR1 SGHTA, CDR2 FQGTGA. The junction had 8 bases not matched to a gene; V was cut back by 5 bases and J by 4 bases. The CDR3 is 17 residues long. For the CDR3, the DNA is TGTGCCAGCAGCCCGCAGCGGGGGGGACCCGGGGCCAACGTCCTGACTTTC. Its translation: CASSPQRGGPGANVLTF.

This sequence joins TRBV6-1 and TRBJ2-7; D is perhaps TRBD2 (6 bases). The germline V gene encodes CDR1 MNHNS and CDR2 SASEGT. V was cut by 5 bases and J by 3 bases, with 14 bases left in between. The CDR3 is made up of 14 amino acids. This chain's CDR3 is CASSHELGGYEQYF. As DNA, the CDR3 is TGTGCCAGCAGTCATGAATTGGGGGGCTACGAGCAGTACTTC.

This clone has just a few counts. CDR3 protein: CASIYNAEAFF. In DNA form, the CDR3 reads TGTGCCAGCATTTATAATGCTGAAGCTTTCTTT. The chain recombines TRBV2 with TRBJ1-1; D is ambiguous. In germline, CDR1 is SNHLY, CDR2 FYNNEI. The V gene lost 7 bases and the J gene lost 6 bases, with 9 bases spanning the gap. The CDR3 spans 11 residues.